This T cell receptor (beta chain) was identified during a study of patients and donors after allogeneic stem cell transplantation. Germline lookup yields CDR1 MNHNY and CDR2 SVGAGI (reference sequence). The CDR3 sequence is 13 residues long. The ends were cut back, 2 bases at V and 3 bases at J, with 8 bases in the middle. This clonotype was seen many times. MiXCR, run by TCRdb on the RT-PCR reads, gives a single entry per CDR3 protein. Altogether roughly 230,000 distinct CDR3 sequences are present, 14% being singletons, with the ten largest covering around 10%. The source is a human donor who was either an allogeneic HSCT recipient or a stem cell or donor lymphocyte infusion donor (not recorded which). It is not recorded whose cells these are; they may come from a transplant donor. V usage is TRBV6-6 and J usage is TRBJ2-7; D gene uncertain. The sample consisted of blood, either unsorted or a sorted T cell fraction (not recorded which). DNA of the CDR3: TGTGCCAGCAGTTACGGCCCTTACTACGAGCAGTACTTC. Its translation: CASSYGPYYEQYF.